This passage covers 27 T cell receptor beta chains from one sample sequenced in a study of tumor and adjacent non-tumor tissue in lung cancer. This sample's RNA came from whole unsorted tissue. Three rounds of nested PCR, following a modified ARM-PCR protocol, produced the TCRbeta library. From the multiplex PCR reads, TCRdb called clonotypes with MiXCR, one entry per CDR3 protein. The sample contains approximately 150,000 distinct CDR3 sequences, approximately 66% of which appear only once. The sample taken for sequencing was lung tumor tissue. All receptors come from a man between 60 and 75 years old with small cell lung cancer.

This clonotype was seen only once. The final CDR3 position lacks the conserved phenylalanine or tryptophan, pointing to a likely read error. The V and J genes are TRBV12-3 or TRBV12-4 and TRBJ1-4; no reliable D call. This CDR3 is 14 amino acids long. With 5 bases removed from V and 8 bases from J, the gap between germline ends came to 15 bases. This chain's CDR3 is CASSPGWLWEKLFY. The CDR3 DNA reads as TGTGCCAGCAGTCCAGGATGGCTTTGGGAAAAACTGTTTTAT.

A word on this clonotype: A much larger clone sits a single nucleotide away, making a read error possible. The chain recombines TRBV6-1 with TRBJ2-1; D possibly corresponds to TRBD2 (5 bases). The CDR3 consists of 13 residues. Germline V gene data show CDR1 as MNHNS and CDR2 as SASEGT. Trimming pared 8 bases from V and 7 bases from J, leaving 15 bases between. CDR3 residues: CASGVRVGNEQFF. The CDR3 DNA reads as TGTGCCAGCGGTGTGCGGGTTGGGAATGAGCAGTTCTTC.

Concerning this clonotype itself: This may stem from a read error, because a much larger clone lies one nucleotide away. The chain has TRBV20-1 and TRBJ2-1; D is unresolved. The CDR3 has 11 residues. The ends were cut back, 7 bases at V and 8 bases at J, with 12 bases in the middle. Germline V lookup: CDR1 DFQATT, CDR2 SNEGSKA (reference sequence). The chain's CDR3 is CSVTRGDEQFF. In DNA form, the CDR3 reads TGCAGTGTTACGCGAGGCGATGAGCAGTTCTTC.

For this clonotype: One junction end does not reproduce the germline sequence, and a read error may be involved. The chain has TRBV6-1 and TRBJ2-3; D is perhaps TRBD2 (6 bases). The CDR3 is 15 amino acids. The germline gives CDR1 MNHNS, CDR2 SASEGT. Written as DNA, the CDR3 is TGTACCAGCAGCGAGGAGGGGTATAGTCCAGATACGCAGTATTTT. It encodes CTSSEEGYSPDTQYF.

A word on this clonotype: This could be a read error, since a much larger clone is one nucleotide away. The gene calls are TRBV20-1 and TRBJ2-3; weak D call: TRBD1 (5 bases). From germline, CDR1 is DFQATT and CDR2 SNEGSKA (reference sequence). CDR3 length equals 15 residues. The CDR3 sequence: CCARDSHKSTDTQYF. For the CDR3, the DNA is TGCTGTGCTAGAGACAGCCACAAGAGCACAGATACGCAGTATTTT.

This clonotype was counted only a few times. This chain uses TRBV4-2 with TRBJ1-1, with D tentatively TRBD1 (5 bases). The CDR3 contains 13 residues. Germline V gene data show CDR1 as LGHNA and CDR2 as YNFKEQ. V dropped 1 base and J dropped 8 bases, with 11 bases sitting between them. The CDR3: CASSQVGTAEAFF. Here the CDR3 DNA reads TGTGCCAGCAGCCAAGTCGGGACGGCCGAAGCTTTCTTT.

The chain links TRBV11-1 to TRBJ2-7; the D gene is possibly TRBD1 (5 bases). Germline V CDR1 and CDR2: SGHAT, FQDESV (reference sequence). This CDR3 is 13 amino acids long. CDR3: CTSSLCRANEQYV. CDR3 nucleotide sequence: TGTACCAGCAGCTTATGCAGGGCCAACGAGCAGTACGTC.

Notes on this clonotype: Germline is not matched at one junction end, which may reflect a read error. The V and J genes are TRBV2 and TRBJ1-4, with TRBD1 identical over 7 bases. Germline loops: CDR1 SNHLY, CDR2 FYNNEI. The length of the CDR3 is 14 residues. For the CDR3, the DNA is TGTGTCAGCAGAGACAGGGTTGCGGTTGAAAAACTGTTTTTT. It specifies CVSRDRVAVEKLFF.

The J gene is TRBJ1-5, the V gene TRBV10-3; tentatively, D is TRBD1 (6 bases). The DNA end favors TRBJ2-3, so the J call may be wrong. Germline loops: CDR1 ENHRY, CDR2 SYGVKD. This CDR3 region has 13 residues. CDR3 sequence: CAISGQDNQPQYF. The CDR3 DNA sequence: TGTGCCATCAGTGGACAGGACAATCAGCCCCAGTATTTT.

The J gene is TRBJ1-2, the V gene TRBV29-1; 9 nucleotides align to TRBD1. V lost 4 bases and J lost 8; bases outside the gene matches: 8. CDR3 size: 13 residues. Germline CDR1 is SQVTM and CDR2 is ANQGSEA. CDR3 in amino acids: CSVVIQGALGYTF. In DNA, the CDR3 is TGCAGCGTTGTGATACAGGGGGCGCTGGGCTACACCTTC.

The rearrangement uses TRBV6-1 and TRBJ2-4; D remains ambiguous. Germline CDR1 MNHNS, CDR2 SASEGT. This CDR3 has 15 amino acids. V lost 1 base and J 6 bases, leaving 13 bases between the germline ends. The CDR3: CASSEGPVVRNIQYF. The CDR3 DNA follows: TGTGCCAGCAGTGAAGGCCCGGTAGTAAGAAACATTCAGTACTTC.

This clonotype has more than one count but fewer than ten. This rearrangement joins TRBV4-1 to TRBJ2-5; D is uncertain. The V gene's germline CDR1 is MGHRA and CDR2 YSYEKL. The CDR3 contains 12 residues. Trimming took 1 base from V and 4 from J, leaving 4 bases between them. CDR3 nucleotide sequence: TGCGCCAGCAGCCAAGTCTCAGAGACCCAGTACTTC. This gives the protein CASSQVSETQYF.

Details on this clonotype: Lacking the conserved final phenylalanine or tryptophan, this CDR3 likely reflects a read error. In DNA, the CDR3 is TGCAGCGTGGGGGACCGAGTAGGTATGCAGAAAAACATTCAGTACTTA. As protein: CSVGDRVGMQKNIQYL. The J gene is TRBJ2-4, the V gene TRBV29-1; either TRBD1 or TRBD2 may supply D (5 bases each). The CDR3 totals 16 residues. Germline CDR1 is SQVTM and CDR2 is ANQGSEA. Trimming pared 6 bases from V and 4 bases from J, leaving 22 bases between.

On this clonotype itself: Its ends do not fully match the called genes, so a read error is possible. V is TRBV28 and J is TRBJ1-1; D not resolved. CDR1 and CDR2 from the germline V gene are MDHEN and SYDVKM. This CDR3 contains 11 residues. The CDR3 is CASSFRTESFF. Written as DNA, the CDR3 is TGTGCCAGCAGTTTCAGAACTGAATCTTTCTTT.

Notes on this clonotype: A junction boundary mismatches the germline segment, possibly from a read error. The chain joins TRBV12-3 or TRBV12-4 to TRBJ2-2, with a weak D call TRBD1 (6 bases). The CDR3 covers 17 residues. The CDR3 sequence is CASSAATGLIYTGELIF. CDR3 nucleotides: TGTGCCAGCTCCGCGGCGACAGGCCTAATTTACACCGGGGAGCTGATTTTT.

In its sample, this clonotype was seen a few times. V gene TRBV6-2 or TRBV6-3 combines with J gene TRBJ2-7, with 14 bases fitting TRBD2. This CDR3 has 14 amino acids. Unmatched junction bases numbered 4, after V lost 5 bases and J lost 7 bases. Germline CDR1 MNHEY, CDR2 SVGEGT. CDR3 loop: CASSPGLAGGEQYV. CDR3 coding DNA: TGTGCCAGCAGTCCCGGACTAGCGGGAGGTGAGCAGTACGTC.

Of note for this clonotype: Being one base from a much bigger clone, this may be a read error. V and J are TRBV6-1 and TRBJ1-1, with D tentatively TRBD1 (6 bases). The CDR3 has 13 residues. Germline loops: CDR1 MNHNS, CDR2 SASEGT. The CDR3 loop reads CASRIQGNTEALF. As DNA, the CDR3 is TGTGCCAGCAGAATTCAGGGGAACACTGAAGCTCTCTTT.

Points on this clonotype: A junction boundary mismatches the germline segment, possibly from a read error. This chain connects TRBV6-5 to TRBJ2-1; 11 bases are shared with TRBD2. The CDR3 totals 15 residues. CDR1 is MNHEY, CDR2 SVGAGI, per germline. CDR3 sequence reads: CASTLLAGGYNEQLF. The CDR3 DNA sequence: TGTGCCAGCACCCTTCTAGCGGGAGGTTACAATGAGCAGCTCTTC.

The chain carries TRBV13 and TRBJ2-3, with 7 nucleotides matching TRBD1. J lost 4 bases, V lost 4 bases, and 5 bases had no gene match. Germline lookup yields CDR1 PRHDT and CDR2 FYEKMQ (reference sequence). The CDR3 extends over 14 amino acids. DNA of the CDR3: TGTGCCAGCAGCTCGACAGGGTTCCCAGATACGCAGTATTTT. Protein: CASSSTGFPDTQYF.

Regarding this clonotype: One end of the junction does not line up with germline, which may come from a read error. The chain employs TRBV6-1 and TRBJ1-1, with D maybe TRBD1 (6 bases). Germline assignment: CDR1 MNHNS and CDR2 SASEGT. This CDR3 spans 15 amino acids. This CDR3 reads CASTHRGIWSNEVFF. Here the CDR3 DNA reads TGTGCCAGCACCCATAGGGGGATTTGGAGCAATGAAGTTTTCTTT.

With regard to this clonotype: The conserved phenylalanine or tryptophan is not found at the CDR3 terminus, so this likely reflects a read error. The rearrangement links TRBV24-1 to TRBJ1-1; D remains ambiguous. The CDR3 totals 14 residues. Germline CDR1 is KGHDR and CDR2 is SFDVKD. This CDR3 is CATSDFGTYTEAFL. CDR3 DNA: TGTGCTACCAGTGATTTCGGCACGTACACTGAAGCTTTCCTT.

Comments on this clonotype: The junction departs from the called germline gene at one end, perhaps through a read error. This chain joins TRBV6-5 and TRBJ1-1; D is perhaps TRBD1 (5 bases). This CDR3 comprises 14 residues. From germline, CDR1 is MNHEY and CDR2 SVGAGI. The CDR3 loop is CASRRGHQNTEAFF. The CDR3 nucleotides read TGTGCCAGCAGAAGGGGCCATCAGAACACTGAAGCCTTCTTT.

This clonotype was seen just once. Its ends do not fully match the called genes, so a read error is possible. The chain joins TRBV11-2 to TRBJ2-5, with D tentatively TRBD2 (6 bases). The CDR3 has 14 residues. CDR1 is SGHAT and CDR2 is FQNNGV in the germline V gene. CDR3 in amino acids: CANSLTGGLETQYF. CDR3 nucleotide sequence: TGTGCCAACAGCCTAACCGGGGGTTTAGAGACCCAGTACTTC.

A note on this clonotype: This likely comes from a read error, as the CDR3 has no conserved phenylalanine or tryptophan at its end. It is unclear where the CDR3 begins or ends on the DNA, so no DNA is shown, and the CDR3 is as TCRdb lists it. The genes are TRBV20-1 and TRBJ2-6. The CDR3 numbers 15 amino acids, ends counted. CDR1 and CDR2 from the germline V gene are DFQATT and SNEGSKA (reference sequence). The CDR3 loop reads CSALGGRSGANVLII.

V gene TRBV7-8 combines with J gene TRBJ2-7; the D is unclear. V lost 8 bases and J 7 bases, leaving 18 bases between the germline ends. CDR1 is SGHVS and CDR2 is FQNEAQ in the germline V gene. The CDR3 has 13 amino acids. The CDR3 is CASGSNPSDEQYV. The CDR3 region has the DNA TGTGCCAGCGGCTCAAACCCATCGGATGAGCAGTACGTC.

Regarding this clonotype: An end of the junction differs from the germline gene, which may be a read error. The J gene is TRBJ2-1, the V gene TRBV11-2; D gene ambiguous. The CDR3 sequence is 14 residues long. In germline, CDR1 is SGHAT, CDR2 FQNNGV. Here the CDR3 DNA reads TGTGCCAGCATCTTAGAGTCAGGATTGGTTGAGCAGTTCTTC. Residues: CASILESGLVEQFF.

This clonotype was observed many times. This chain joins TRBV29-1 and TRBJ1-2, with 8 bases fitting TRBD1. The germline CDR1 and CDR2 sequences are SQVTM and ANQGSEA. The V and J ends lost 4 bases and 8 bases, in that order; junction bases with no gene match: 12. CDR3 length: 14 residues. CDR3 residues: CSVGPGQGRRGYTF. The CDR3 nucleotides read TGCAGCGTTGGACCCGGACAGGGCCGGAGGGGCTACACCTTC.